This record covers a single T cell receptor (beta chain). CDR1 is DFQATT and CDR2 is SNEGSKA in the germline V gene (reference sequence). This CDR3 has 17 amino acids. V was shortened by 3 bases and J by 4 bases, with 24 bases between the two germline ends. The source of the sample is a study of T-cell memory formation after mild COVID-19. From 5'RACE with constant-segment primers came TCR alpha and TCR beta cDNA libraries that carried sample barcodes and UMIs. TCRdb reanalysed the 5' RACE reads using MiXCR and keeps one entry per CDR3 protein. The table lists some 210,000 distinct CDR3 sequences, approximately 20% of them singletons.

The sequencing input was PBMCs or a T cell subset sorted from them (not recorded which). This sequence originates from an adult woman who had mild COVID-19 (a few samples of this study predate the infection). Cell type and time point are not known. The V gene is TRBV20-1, the J gene TRBJ1-1; possibly TRBD1 for D (6 bases). DNA for the CDR3: TGCAGTGCTAGTGTACTGGGGGGGGGCAATGTCCCCACTGAAGCTTTCTTT. It specifies CSASVLGGGNVPTEAFF.